Presented here are 15 T cell receptor beta chains from one specimen sequenced in a study of T-cell reconstitution after alpha-beta-depleted transplantation in children. Construction of the TCRbeta library involved unique molecular identifiers. MiXCR was run by TCRdb on the PCR reads, yielding one entry per CDR3 protein. The sample has a few hundred thousand distinct CDR3 sequences, 10% to 15% seen once. The sample in question was PBMCs, mostly from graft donor cells, obtained 360 days after TCRalphabeta/CD19-depleted stem cell transplant. These receptors were taken from a male patient aged 5 to 17 who had a stem cell transplant for acute myeloid leukemia, so the T cells may come from the graft donor.

The table lists this clonotype with many counts. This chain uses TRBV28 with TRBJ1-5, with 9 bases aligning to TRBD1. In germline, CDR1 is MDHEN, CDR2 SYDVKM. Trimming at V came to 2 bases and at J to 9 bases, leaving 8 bases not matched to a gene. This CDR3 has 15 amino acids. CDR3 residues: CASSLGDRGARPQHF. The CDR3 DNA reads TGTGCCAGCAGTTTAGGCGACAGGGGGGCACGGCCCCAGCATTTT.

The chain has TRBV20-1 and TRBJ2-2; no firm D call. Germline V gives CDR1 DFQATT, CDR2 SNEGSKA (reference sequence). The CDR3 length is 13 residues. CDR3 bases: TGCAGCCCCCGTTGGGCGAACACCGGGGAGCTGTTTTTT. This encodes CSPRWANTGELFF.

This clonotype has a count of ten or more. CDR3 region: CASSFSQLAGGPGETQYF. The CDR3 DNA sequence: TGTGCCAGCAGCTTCTCCCAACTAGCGGGAGGGCCAGGGGAGACCCAGTACTTC. The V and J genes are TRBV7-2 and TRBJ2-5; 13 bases align to TRBD2. The CDR3 has 18 residues. With V trimmed by 3 bases and J by 5 bases, 12 bases remained unmatched. Looked up from germline, CDR1 is SGHTA and CDR2 is FQGNSA. Looking up the rest from reference TRBV7-2 and TRBJ2-5 gives the full variable domain: GAGVSQSPSNKVTEKGKDVELRCDPISGHTALYWYRQSLGQGLEFLIYFQGNSAPDKSGLPSDRFSAERTGGSVSTLTIQRTQQEDSAVYLCASSFSQLAGGPGETQYFGPGTRLLVL.

In this sample, this clonotype turned up a few times. This sequence joins TRBV20-1 and TRBJ1-6; D is perhaps TRBD1 (5 bases). The CDR3 sequence is 16 residues long. V lost 1 base and J 1 base, leaving 11 bases between the germline ends. Germline loops: CDR1 DFQATT, CDR2 SNEGSKA (reference sequence). The CDR3 sequence is CSARGGLRSYNSPLHF. Written as DNA, the CDR3 is TGCAGTGCTAGAGGGGGCCTTCGGTCCTATAATTCACCCCTCCACTTT.

This sequence joins TRBV29-1 and TRBJ2-1; 9 positions agree with TRBD2. Germline V gene sequence: CDR1 SQVTM, CDR2 ANQGSEA. CDR3 size: 15 residues. With 8 bases clipped from V and 2 bases from J, the junction kept 10 bases outside the gene matches. DNA for the CDR3: TGCAGCTCTTACCTAGCGGGATTACCCTACAATGAGCAGTTCTTC. It specifies CSSYLAGLPYNEQFF.

The V and J genes are TRBV6-1 and TRBJ2-6; D is uncertain. The CDR3 sequence is 15 residues long. The germline V and J ends were trimmed by 6 bases and 1 base, with 10 bases remaining between them. Germline CDR1 is MNHNS and CDR2 is SASEGT. The CDR3 here is CASSTIKSGANVLTF. CDR3 nucleotide sequence: TGTGCCAGCAGCACCATAAAGTCTGGGGCCAACGTCCTGACTTTC.

The chain combines TRBV9 with TRBJ2-1; TRBD2 aligns across 7 bases. There are 14 residues in the CDR3. Germline V gene lookup returns CDR1 SGDLS and CDR2 YYNGEE. Trimming at V came to 1 base and at J to 4 bases, leaving 2 bases not matched to a gene. The CDR3: CASSVREDYNEQFF. The CDR3 DNA is TGTGCCAGCAGCGTACGGGAGGATTACAATGAGCAGTTCTTC.

The CDR3 DNA reads TGTGCCAGCAGTTACTCGGCGGGGCTACTATTAAGGGAGCAGTACTTC. Translating it yields CASSYSAGLLLREQYF. V is TRBV6-5 and J is TRBJ2-7; a weak D match, TRBD2 (6 bases). Germline CDR1 is MNHEY and CDR2 is SVGAGI. The CDR3 is 16 residues long. V dropped 0 bases and J dropped 7 bases, with 19 bases sitting between them.

This clonotype came up a few times. The gene calls are TRBV7-9 and TRBJ2-3; D gene ambiguous. CDR1 is SEHNR and CDR2 is FQNEAQ in the germline V gene (reference sequence). CDR3 length: 16 residues. V was trimmed by 5 bases and J by 0 bases, leaving 15 bases between them. The CDR3 DNA reads as TGTGCCAGCAGCCCCCGAGGCGGTGGCAGCACAGATACGCAGTATTTT. Its protein is CASSPRGGGSTDTQYF.

The CDR3 reads CASRRQGPPSNTIYF. The CDR3 region has the DNA TGTGCCAGCCGGCGACAGGGTCCTCCCTCAAACACCATATATTTT. V gene TRBV7-9 combines with J gene TRBJ1-3; 7 bases align to TRBD1. Germline V gene data show CDR1 as SEHNR and CDR2 as FQNEAQ (reference sequence). The CDR3 is 15 amino acids. V gave up 8 bases and J gave up 6 bases; unmatched junction bases: 13.

This clonotype was counted only a few times. V and J are TRBV7-2 and TRBJ2-2; 11 bases are shared with TRBD2. The CDR3 is 17 residues long. Germline V gives CDR1 SGHTA, CDR2 FQGNSA. V shed 2 bases, J shed 4 bases, and the junction held 6 bases outside the gene matches. The chain's CDR3 is CASSLIGLAGGTGELFF. CDR3 in DNA: TGTGCCAGCAGCTTAATAGGGCTAGCGGGAGGCACCGGGGAGCTGTTTTTT.

A few counts support this clonotype. This chain links TRBV4-3 with TRBJ2-3; 10 bases align to TRBD2. Per germline, CDR1 LGHNA and CDR2 YSLEER. The V gene end was trimmed by 1 base and the J gene end by 2 bases; junction bases not matched to a gene: 3. The length of the CDR3 is 16 residues. The CDR3 region is CASSQGTSGYTDTQYF. The CDR3, as DNA: TGCGCCAGCAGCCAAGGGACTAGCGGTTACACAGATACGCAGTATTTT.

The J gene is TRBJ2-1, the V gene TRBV29-1; D ambiguous. The CDR3 length is 14 residues. The germline V gene has CDR1 SQVTM and CDR2 ANQGSEA. Deletions cut 7 bases from V and 0 bases from J, with 13 bases between. The CDR3 here is CSGLGQSSYNEQFF. CDR3 nucleotides: TGCAGCGGCCTGGGCCAGAGCTCCTACAATGAGCAGTTCTTC.

V and J are TRBV30 and TRBJ2-3; no firm D call. V was cut by 4 bases and J by 3 bases, with 17 bases left in between. This CDR3 is built from 15 residues. The germline V gene has CDR1 GTSNPN and CDR2 SVGIG (reference sequence). Here the CDR3 reads CAWIGRRSRTDTQYF. CDR3 nucleotide sequence: TGTGCCTGGATTGGTCGGCGATCTAGGACAGATACGCAGTATTTT.

This clonotype has just a few counts. V gene TRBV28 combines with J gene TRBJ2-1, with 9 bases identical to TRBD1. The ends lost 5 bases at V and 10 bases at J; junction bases unmatched: 21. The CDR3 extends over 18 amino acids. Germline V CDR1 and CDR2: MDHEN, SYDVKM. The CDR3 DNA follows: TGTGCCAGCAGTCTACCGGAGACCGGGACAGGGAATATGTACGAGCAGTTCTTC. Protein: CASSLPETGTGNMYEQFF.